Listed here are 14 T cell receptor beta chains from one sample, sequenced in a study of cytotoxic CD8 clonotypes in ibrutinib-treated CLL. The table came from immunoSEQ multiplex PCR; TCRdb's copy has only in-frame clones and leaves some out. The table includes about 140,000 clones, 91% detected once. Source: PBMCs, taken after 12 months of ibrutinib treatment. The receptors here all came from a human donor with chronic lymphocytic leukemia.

CDR3 DNA: TGTGCCAGCAGAGAGGACAGGGGGGCCGGGGAGCTGTTTTTT. Amino acid sequence: CASREDRGAGELFF. The rearrangement uses TRBV28 and TRBJ2-2, with 10 bases aligning to TRBD1. The ends lost 6 bases at V and 6 bases at J; junction bases unmatched: 4. Looked up from germline, CDR1 is MDHEN and CDR2 is SYDVKM. CDR3 length equals 14 residues.

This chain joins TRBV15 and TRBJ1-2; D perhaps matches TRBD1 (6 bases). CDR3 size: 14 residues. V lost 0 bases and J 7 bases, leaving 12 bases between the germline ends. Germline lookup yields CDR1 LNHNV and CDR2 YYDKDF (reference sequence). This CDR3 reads CATSRDGGGGGYTF. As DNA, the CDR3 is TGTGCCACCAGCAGAGATGGGGGCGGGGGTGGCTACACCTTC. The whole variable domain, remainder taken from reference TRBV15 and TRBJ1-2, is DAMVIQNPRYQVTQFGKPVTLSCSQTLNHNVMYWYQQKSSQAPKLLFHYYDKDFNNEADTPDNFQSRRPNTSFCFLDIRSPGLGDTAMYLCATSRDGGGGGYTFGSGTRLTVV.

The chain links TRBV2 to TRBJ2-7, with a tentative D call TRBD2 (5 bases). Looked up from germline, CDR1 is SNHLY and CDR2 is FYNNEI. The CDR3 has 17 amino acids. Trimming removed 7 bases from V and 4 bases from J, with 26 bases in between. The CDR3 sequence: CASTKKGRDYLAYEQYF. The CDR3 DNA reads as TGTGCCAGCACCAAAAAGGGTCGGGATTACTTAGCTTACGAGCAGTACTTC.

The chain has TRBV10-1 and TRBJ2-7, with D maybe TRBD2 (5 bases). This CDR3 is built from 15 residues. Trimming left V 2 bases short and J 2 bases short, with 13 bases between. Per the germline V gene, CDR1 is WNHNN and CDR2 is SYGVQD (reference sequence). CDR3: CASSELASPTYEQYF. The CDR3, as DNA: TGCGCCAGCAGTGAGCTAGCAAGTCCAACCTACGAGCAGTACTTC.

CDR3 in DNA: TGTGCCAGCAGCTTCCAGGGAGGAGACGAGCAGTACTTC. Translated, it gives CASSFQGGDEQYF. The genes are TRBV11-3 and TRBJ2-7, with D possibly being TRBD2 (6 bases). Germline loops: CDR1 SGHNT, CDR2 YENEEA. The V end was cut by 3 bases, the J end by 5 bases, with 11 bases between. This CDR3 has 13 amino acids.

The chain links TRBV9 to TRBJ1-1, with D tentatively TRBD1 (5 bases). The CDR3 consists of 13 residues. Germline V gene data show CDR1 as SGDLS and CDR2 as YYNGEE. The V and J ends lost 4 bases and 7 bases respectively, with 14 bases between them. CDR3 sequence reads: CASSTFRDSEAFF. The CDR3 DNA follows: TGTGCCAGCAGCACATTCCGCGACAGTGAAGCTTTCTTT.

The CDR3, as DNA: TGTGCCACCGCGCCCCCAAACACTGAAGCTTTCTTT. It yields the protein CATAPPNTEAFF. The J gene is TRBJ1-1, the V gene TRBV9; no clear D gene. Trimming took 9 bases from V and 2 from J, leaving 11 bases between them. The length of the CDR3 is 12 residues. Germline V gene data show CDR1 as SGDLS and CDR2 as YYNGEE.

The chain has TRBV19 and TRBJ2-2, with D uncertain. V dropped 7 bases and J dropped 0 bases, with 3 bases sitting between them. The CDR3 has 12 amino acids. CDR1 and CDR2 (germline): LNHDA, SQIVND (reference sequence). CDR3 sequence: CASMSNTGELFF. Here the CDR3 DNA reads TGTGCCAGTATGTCGAACACCGGGGAGCTGTTTTTT.

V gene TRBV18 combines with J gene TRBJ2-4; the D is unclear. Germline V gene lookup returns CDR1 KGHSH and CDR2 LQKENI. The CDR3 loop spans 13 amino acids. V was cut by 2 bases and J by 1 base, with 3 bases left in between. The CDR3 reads CASSPSAKNIQYF. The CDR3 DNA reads TGTGCCAGCTCACCATCCGCCAAAAACATTCAGTACTTC.

DNA for the CDR3: TGCGCCAGCAGCCCGGCCGGGACAGGGGAGAGGGAGCAGTACTTC. It encodes CASSPAGTGEREQYF. This rearrangement joins TRBV5-1 to TRBJ2-7; 10 bases line up with TRBD1. J lost 7 bases, V lost 4 bases, and 11 bases had no gene match. The CDR3 has 15 residues. The germline CDR1 and CDR2 sequences are SGHRS and YFSETQ.

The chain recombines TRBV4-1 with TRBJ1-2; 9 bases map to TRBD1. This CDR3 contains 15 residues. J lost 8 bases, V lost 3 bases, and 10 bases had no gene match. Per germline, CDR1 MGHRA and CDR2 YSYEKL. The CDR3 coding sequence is TGCGCCAGCAGCCACGGGGGGGACAGGGCTGACGGCTACACCTTC. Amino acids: CASSHGGDRADGYTF.

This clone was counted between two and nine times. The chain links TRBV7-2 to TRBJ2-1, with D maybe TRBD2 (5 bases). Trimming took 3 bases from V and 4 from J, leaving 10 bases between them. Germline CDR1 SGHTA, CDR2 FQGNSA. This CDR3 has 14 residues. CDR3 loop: CASSFIPGYNEQFF. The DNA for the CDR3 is TGTGCCAGCAGCTTCATCCCGGGGTACAATGAGCAGTTCTTC.

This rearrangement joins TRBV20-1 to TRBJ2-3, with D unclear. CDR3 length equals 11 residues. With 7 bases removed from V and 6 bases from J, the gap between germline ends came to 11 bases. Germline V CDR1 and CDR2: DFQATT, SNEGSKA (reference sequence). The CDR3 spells CSGIQWDTQYF. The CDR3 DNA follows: TGCAGTGGTATCCAATGGGATACGCAGTATTTT.

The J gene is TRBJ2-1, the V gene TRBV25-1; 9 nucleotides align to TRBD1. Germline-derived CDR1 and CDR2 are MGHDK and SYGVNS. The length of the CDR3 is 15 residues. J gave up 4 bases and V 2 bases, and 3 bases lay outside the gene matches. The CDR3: CASSEDRGVYNEQFF. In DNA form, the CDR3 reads TGTGCCAGCAGTGAAGACAGGGGGGTATACAATGAGCAGTTCTTC.